The 22 T cell receptor beta chains given below trace back to one sample, sequenced in a study of blood T cell repertoires in COVID-19. Sequencing was performed with immunoSEQ multiplex PCR; in TCRdb, only in-frame clones are kept and a portion is missing. The sample holds roughly 190,000 clones, about 93% seen once. The material sequenced was peripheral blood. The receptors stem from a man between 25 and 39 years old with COVID-19, enrolled during active disease.

This clone has only one observation. The chain uses TRBV12-3 or TRBV12-4 and TRBJ1-3; D possibly corresponds to TRBD1 (6 bases). With 7 bases removed from V and 4 bases from J, the gap between germline ends came to 8 bases. The length of the CDR3 is 12 residues. In nucleotides, the CDR3 is TGTGCCAGCAAGGGGGGGGGAAACACCATATATTTT. This translates into CASKGGGNTIYF.

The chain is built from TRBV30 and TRBJ2-7; 10 bases match TRBD1. Losses at the gene ends were 1 base for V and 4 bases for J; bases not matched to a gene: 10. Germline V gives CDR1 GTSNPN, CDR2 SVGIG (reference sequence). The CDR3 extends over 16 amino acids. The DNA of the CDR3 is TGTGCCTGGAGTGCCGACCGGGACAGGGGTTGGTACGAGCAGTACTTC. It encodes CAWSADRDRGWYEQYF. Looking up the rest from reference TRBV30 and TRBJ2-7 gives the full variable domain: SQTIHQWPATLVQPVGSPLSLECTVEGTSNPNLYWYRQAAGRGLQLLFYSVGIGQISSEVPQNLSASRPQDRQFILSSKKLLLSDSGFYLCAWSADRDRGWYEQYFGPGTRLTVT.

The chain joins TRBV5-1 to TRBJ2-6, with a weak D call TRBD1 (5 bases). With 1 base removed from V and 3 bases from J, the gap between germline ends came to 14 bases. The CDR3 spans 17 residues. The germline CDR1 and CDR2 sequences are SGHRS and YFSETQ. The CDR3 reads CASSLRAWTFGANVLTF. DNA for the CDR3: TGCGCCAGCAGCTTGAGGGCCTGGACATTTGGGGCCAACGTCCTGACTTTC.

CDR3 sequence: CASSPRDYPNTGELFF. In nucleotides, the CDR3 is TGTGCCAGCAGTCCCCGGGACTACCCGAACACCGGGGAGCTGTTTTTT. The chain uses TRBV27 and TRBJ2-2, with 7 bases identical to TRBD2. In germline, CDR1 is MNHEY, CDR2 SMNVEV (reference sequence). J gave up 0 bases and V 5 bases, and 6 bases lay outside the gene matches. There are 16 residues in the CDR3.

The chain has TRBV14 and TRBJ2-1; 7 positions agree with TRBD2. The CDR3 loop spans 15 amino acids. J gave up 4 bases and V 3 bases, and 6 bases lay outside the gene matches. Looked up from germline, CDR1 is SGHDN and CDR2 is FVKESK. Here the CDR3 reads CASSQAGTTYNEQFF. The DNA of the CDR3 is TGTGCCAGCAGCCAGGCCGGGACTACGTACAATGAGCAGTTCTTC.

J is TRBJ1-6 and V is TRBV19, with 9 bases fitting TRBD1. Unmatched junction bases numbered 6, after V lost 6 bases and J lost 0 bases. CDR1 LNHDA and CDR2 SQIVND come from the germline V gene (reference sequence). This CDR3 is 17 amino acids long. The DNA of the CDR3 is TGTGCCAGTAGCCTGGACAGGGGAAGCTCCTATAATTCACCCCTCCACTTT. Protein: CASSLDRGSSYNSPLHF.

The rearrangement joins TRBV12-5 to TRBJ2-1, with 12 positions matching TRBD2. Germline loops: CDR1 LGHNT, CDR2 FRNRAP. The CDR3 sequence is 15 residues long. With 4 bases clipped from V and 8 bases from J, the junction kept 6 bases outside the gene matches. The CDR3 nucleotides read TGTGCTAGTGGTTGGCTAGCGGGGGGGCCCGATGAGCAGTTCTTC. Translating gives CASGWLAGGPDEQFF.

The DNA for the CDR3 is TGTGCCAGCAGGGCGTCCCTTGATCTGCGGAATGAGCAGTTCTTC. Translated, it gives CASRASLDLRNEQFF. The V and J genes are TRBV6-5 and TRBJ2-1; unclear D gene. Trimming took 6 bases from V and 7 from J, leaving 19 bases between them. The CDR3 is made up of 15 amino acids. In germline, CDR1 is MNHEY, CDR2 SVGAGI.

The chain couples TRBV11-2 to TRBJ1-1, with D possibly matching TRBD1 (6 bases). The CDR3 loop spans 15 amino acids. Germline V lookup: CDR1 SGHAT, CDR2 FQNNGV. V lost 0 bases to trimming and J lost 11 bases, with 19 bases between them. The chain's CDR3 is CASSLDRGRGYEAFF. CDR3 nucleotide sequence: TGTGCCAGCAGCTTAGATCGGGGCAGGGGATATGAGGCTTTCTTT.

This chain uses TRBV7-3 with TRBJ2-5; 11 bases match TRBD2. Germline V gives CDR1 SGHTA, CDR2 FQGTGA. The trim removed 5 bases at V and 5 bases at J, leaving 4 bases unmatched. The CDR3 loop spans 14 amino acids. DNA of the CDR3: TGTGCCAGCAGCCCGACTAGCGGGGAGGAGACCCAGTACTTC. Amino acid sequence: CASSPTSGEETQYF.

The rearrangement uses TRBV7-9 and TRBJ2-2, with a weak D call TRBD1 (6 bases). Germline V gene sequence: CDR1 SEHNR, CDR2 FQNEAQ (reference sequence). The V and J ends lost 5 bases and 2 bases respectively, with 15 bases between them. This CDR3 spans 16 amino acids. This chain's CDR3 is CASSPPGQSNTGELFF. In DNA, the CDR3 is TGTGCCAGCAGCCCCCCGGGACAAAGCAACACCGGGGAGCTGTTTTTT.

The chain joins TRBV5-5 to TRBJ2-7, with D tentatively TRBD2 (6 bases). Trimming stripped 1 base from V and 2 bases from J, with 7 bases between. The CDR3 sequence is 13 residues long. CDR1 SGHKS and CDR2 YYEKEE come from the germline V gene (reference sequence). This CDR3 reads CASSLRGTYEQYF. The CDR3 bases are TGTGCCAGCAGCTTGCGGGGGACCTACGAGCAGTACTTC.

V and J are TRBV3-1 (or the pseudogene TRBV3-2) and TRBJ2-3; 7 bases match TRBD2. The CDR3 is 17 amino acids. V lost 1 base, J lost 3 bases, and 10 bases stayed unmatched. Germline CDR1 is LGHDT and CDR2 is YNNKEL (reference sequence). The CDR3 DNA reads TGTGCCAGCAGCCAAGCATTCACCGGGGGAGGGACAGATACGCAGTATTTT. This encodes CASSQAFTGGGTDTQYF.

This chain links TRBV29-1 with TRBJ2-3, with 8 bases that match TRBD2. The CDR3 has 15 amino acids. The germline V gene has CDR1 SQVTM and CDR2 ANQGSEA. Trimming removed 5 bases from V and 2 bases from J; junction bases left unmatched: 9. DNA of the CDR3: TGCAGCGTTAAACTACTAGCGGAACACACAGATACGCAGTATTTT. Its protein is CSVKLLAEHTDTQYF.

The chain links TRBV2 to TRBJ2-5; TRBD1 matches 7 bases. Germline V gene sequence: CDR1 SNHLY, CDR2 FYNNEI. The length of the CDR3 is 14 residues. V lost 5 bases to trimming and J lost 5 bases; unmatched junction nucleotides: 8. CDR3 nucleotide sequence: TGTGCCAGCAGTTCACCCAGGGGGTCGGAGACCCAGTACTTC. This translates into CASSSPRGSETQYF.

The gene calls are TRBV11-2 and TRBJ2-5; 7 nucleotides agree with TRBD2. CDR1 SGHAT and CDR2 FQNNGV come from the germline V gene. Germline trimming cut 5 bases from V and 4 bases from J; bases unmatched to any gene: 10. The CDR3 has 15 amino acids. The CDR3 is CASSPRSGAPETQYF. In nucleotides, the CDR3 is TGTGCCAGCAGCCCGAGGAGCGGGGCTCCAGAGACCCAGTACTTC.

This sequence joins TRBV11-1 and TRBJ2-5; 7 bases line up with TRBD2. The CDR3 has 15 amino acids. CDR1 SGHAT and CDR2 FQDESV come from the germline V gene (reference sequence). With V trimmed by 6 bases and J by 1 base, 8 bases remained unmatched. CDR3 coding DNA: TGTGCCAGCAGGCCCATAGCGGGCGGCCAAGAGACCCAGTACTTC. Translated, it gives CASRPIAGGQETQYF.

J is TRBJ2-2 and V is TRBV12-5, with unresolved D. The CDR3 is 16 amino acids. The germline gives CDR1 LGHNT, CDR2 FRNRAP. Trimming removed 3 bases at V and 0 bases at J, with 11 bases between. CDR3 sequence (DNA): TGTGCTAGTGGTTTATTCGCGTCCCCGAACACCGGGGAGCTGTTTTTT. Translating it yields CASGLFASPNTGELFF.

Concerning this clone: At one end the junction does not follow the germline gene, possibly because of a read error. The J gene is TRBJ2-3, the V gene TRBV25-1, with 7 bases identical to TRBD2. CDR3 length: 17 residues. The germline gives CDR1 MGHDK, CDR2 SYGVNS. CDR3 loop: CARSESGWGGIADTQYF. The CDR3 bases are TGTGCCCGCAGTGAATCGGGGTGGGGGGGAATAGCAGATACGCAGTATTTT.

The V call is TRBV5-4, the J call TRBJ1-2; possible D gene TRBD1, 6 bases. Germline CDR1 is SGHNT and CDR2 is YYREEE (reference sequence). The CDR3 contains 15 residues. Trimming removed 0 bases from V and 3 bases from J, with 12 bases in between. The CDR3: CASSLVGTTDYGYTF. The CDR3 nucleotides read TGTGCCAGCAGCTTGGTGGGGACAACGGACTATGGCTACACCTTC.

The V and J genes are TRBV10-3 and TRBJ2-1; TRBD2 might be the D (7 bases). V lost 2 bases and J 7 bases, leaving 18 bases between the germline ends. Germline CDR1 and CDR2: ENHRY and SYGVKD. This CDR3 is built from 16 residues. The CDR3 sequence: CAISERGGDPRNEQFF. Written as DNA, the CDR3 is TGTGCCATCAGTGAGCGAGGGGGGGACCCACGGAATGAGCAGTTCTTC.

This clone was seen just once. The chain is built from TRBV6-5 and TRBJ1-5; maybe TRBD1 (6 bases). V was pared by 6 bases and J by 0 bases, with 9 bases between. This CDR3 is built from 14 residues. The germline CDR1 and CDR2 sequences are MNHEY and SVGAGI. CDR3: CASRRGYSNQPQHF. CDR3 bases: TGTGCCAGCAGGAGGGGGTATAGCAATCAGCCCCAGCATTTT.